This T cell receptor (beta chain) was identified during a study of blood T cell repertoires in COVID-19. About the study: The United States, Italy and Spain were the sources of the acute and convalescent COVID-19 samples. T cells, B-cell-depleted T cells, or PBMCs provided the cDNA or gDNA that served as material.

Authors' analysis steps: Estimation of nucleated cell counts relied on the amplification of reference gene primers. TCRdb's copy holds only in-frame clones and misses some; the assay was immunoSEQ multiplex PCR. The D gene and trimming were derived from the DNA, and the V and J assignments and clone size from that table. This sample yields hundreds of thousands of clones, of which approximately 85% are seen a single time; 5.1% belongs to the top ten. Seattle enrolled patients during active infection and tracked them longitudinally. The sequence came from a man aged 45-65 years with COVID-19, enrolled during active disease. Sequenced sample: peripheral blood.

Here the CDR3 reads CASSLTGTAQETQYF. Here the CDR3 DNA reads TGTGCCAGCAGCTTAACCGGGACAGCTCAAGAGACCCAGTACTTC. The genes are TRBV7-3 and TRBJ2-5; 7 bases map to TRBD1. The CDR3 is 15 residues long. Germline CDR1 is SGHTA and CDR2 is FQGTGA. J gave up 2 bases and V 0 bases, and 3 bases lay outside the gene matches.